This TCR beta chain was obtained from a study of Tregs in tolerant kidney transplant recipients. About this clone: Its antigen is undetermined.

TCRdb's copy holds only in-frame clones and misses some; the assay was immunoSEQ multiplex PCR. The repertoire has about 100,000 clones, 80% to 95% of them found once; the top ten carry 0.35% to 0.55%. Whole-study findings and limits: The small number of patients limits these findings pending further validation.

The TCR comes from a human donor who received a combined kidney and bone marrow transplant. The starting material was CD4+ T cells from blood, obtained before the transplant.

In nucleotides, the CDR3 is TGTGCCAGCAGGTCAGGGTCTGGGGCCAACGTCCTGACTTTC. Translated, it gives CASRSGSGANVLTF. The V gene is TRBV7-2, the J gene TRBJ2-6; TRBD1 might be the D (5 bases). CDR1 is SGHTA, CDR2 FQGNSA, per germline. Trimming removed 6 bases from V and 1 base from J, with 7 bases in between. The CDR3 consists of 14 residues.